This record looks at one TCR beta chain sequence and its context. The data were produced by immunoSEQ multiplex PCR, yet TCRdb's version contains in-frame clones alone and is incomplete. The data show roughly 89,000 clones, with around 93% seen just once and around 2.3% held by the top ten. V gave up 8 bases and J gave up 0 bases; unmatched junction bases: 3. CDR3 length: 15 amino acids. The V gene's germline CDR1 is ENHRY and CDR2 SYGVKD. The entry originates in a study of T cell changes during pregnancy in multiple sclerosis. This TCR came from a female donor with multiple sclerosis, enrolled in a pregnancy study. This chain joins TRBV10-3 and TRBJ2-1; 11 bases are shared with TRBD2. The sequencing here drew on peripheral blood, taken in the third trimester of pregnancy. The DNA for the CDR3 is TGTGCCATCGGAACTAGCGGGAGCTCCTACAATGAGCAGTTCTTC. This codes for CAIGTSGSSYNEQFF.